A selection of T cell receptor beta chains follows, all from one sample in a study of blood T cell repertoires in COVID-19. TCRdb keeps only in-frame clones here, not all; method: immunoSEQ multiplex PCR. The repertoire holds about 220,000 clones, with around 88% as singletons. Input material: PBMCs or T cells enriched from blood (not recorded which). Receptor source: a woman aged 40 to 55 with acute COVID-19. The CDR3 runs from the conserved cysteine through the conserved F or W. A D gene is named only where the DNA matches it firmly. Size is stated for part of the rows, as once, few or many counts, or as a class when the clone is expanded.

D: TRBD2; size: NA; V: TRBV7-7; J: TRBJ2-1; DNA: TGTGCTAGCAGCTTGGGCGAAGCGGGACGTGAGCAGTTCTTC; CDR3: CASSLGEAGREQFF
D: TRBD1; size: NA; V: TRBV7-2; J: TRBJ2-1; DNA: TGTGCCAGCAGTCGGACAGGGGGGAATGAGCAGTTCTTC; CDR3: CASSRTGGNEQFF
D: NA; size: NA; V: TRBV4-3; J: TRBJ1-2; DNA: TGCGCCAGCAGCCACCAGGGTTCGGACGGCTACACCTTC; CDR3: CASSHQGSDGYTF
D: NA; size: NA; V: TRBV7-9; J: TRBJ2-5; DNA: TGTGCCAGCAGCCCGGACCCCCCGGGGGAGACCCAGTACTTC; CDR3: CASSPDPPGETQYF
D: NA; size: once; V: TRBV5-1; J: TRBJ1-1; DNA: TGCGCCAGCAGCTTGGGTGTTTCCTCCACTGAAGCTTTCTTT; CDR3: CASSLGVSSTEAFF
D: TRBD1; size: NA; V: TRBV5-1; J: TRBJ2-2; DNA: TGCGCCAGCAGCGAGACAGGGTCTACGTCCGGGGAGCTGTTTTTT; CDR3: CASSETGSTSGELFF
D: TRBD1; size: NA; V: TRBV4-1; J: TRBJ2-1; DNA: TGCGCCAGCAGCCAAAGGACAGGGTCCAGCTCCTACAATGAGCAGTTCTTC; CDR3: CASSQRTGSSSYNEQFF
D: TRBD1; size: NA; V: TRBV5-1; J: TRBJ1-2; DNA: TGCGCCAGCTGGGCAGGGGGCGCATCTGGCTACACCTTC; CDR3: CASWAGGASGYTF
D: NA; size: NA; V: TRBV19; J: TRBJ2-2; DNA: TGTGCCAGTAGCCTCACCGGGACTTCGTCCGGGGAGCTGTTTTTT; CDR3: CASSLTGTSSGELFF
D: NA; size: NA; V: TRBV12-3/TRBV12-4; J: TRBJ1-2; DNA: TGTGCCAGCAGTTCTAGACCCCATGGCTACACCTTC; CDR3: CASSSRPHGYTF
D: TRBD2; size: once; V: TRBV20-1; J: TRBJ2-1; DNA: TGCAGTGCTAGTACCGGGACTAGCGGCTACAATGAGCAGTTCTTC; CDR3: CSASTGTSGYNEQFF
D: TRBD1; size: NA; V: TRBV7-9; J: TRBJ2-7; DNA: TGTGCCAGCAGCTTAGTAGGGACAGGGGTCTACGAGCAGTACTTC; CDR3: CASSLVGTGVYEQYF
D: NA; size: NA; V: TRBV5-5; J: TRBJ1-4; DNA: TGTGCCAGCAGCTTGGTCGGGGTTCCAGGTGAAAAACTGTTTTTT; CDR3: CASSLVGVPGEKLFF
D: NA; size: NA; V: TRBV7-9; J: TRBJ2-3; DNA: TGTGCCAGCAGCCCCGGCACAGATACGCAGTATTTT; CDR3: CASSPGTDTQYF
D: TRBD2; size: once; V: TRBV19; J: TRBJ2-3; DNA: TGTGCCAGTAGTATAGGGGGAGGGCAGACAGATACGCAGTATTTT; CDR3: CASSIGGGQTDTQYF
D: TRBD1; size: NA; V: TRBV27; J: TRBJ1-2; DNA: TGTGCCAGCAGTTTAGTCGGCATCCCGGACAGGGAAAGGGGCTACACCTTC; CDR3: CASSLVGIPDRERGYTF
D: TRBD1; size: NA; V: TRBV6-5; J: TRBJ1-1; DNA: TGTGCCAGCAGTTACATGAAGGGGGCTAATGAAGCTTTCTTT; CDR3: CASSYMKGANEAFF
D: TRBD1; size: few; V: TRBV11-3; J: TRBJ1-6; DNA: TGTGCCAGCAGCCCCCAGACAGGGATGGGTAATTCACCCCTCCACTTT; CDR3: CASSPQTGMGNSPLHF
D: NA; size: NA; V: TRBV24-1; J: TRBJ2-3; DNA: TGTGCCACCAGTGACCCCGGTGACAGCCGAAGCACAGATACGCAGTATTTT; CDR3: CATSDPGDSRSTDTQYF
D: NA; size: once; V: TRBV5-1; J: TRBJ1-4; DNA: TGCGCCAGCAGCTCAGGGTCTAGTAATGAAAAACTGTTTTTT; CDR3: CASSSGSSNEKLFF
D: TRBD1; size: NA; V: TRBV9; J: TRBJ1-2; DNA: TGTGCCAGCAGCCCTGGGGGACAGCCTAACTATGGCTACACCTTC; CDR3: CASSPGGQPNYGYTF
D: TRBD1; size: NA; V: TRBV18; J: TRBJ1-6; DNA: TGTGCCAGCTCACCGGACAGGGTCAATTCACCCCTCCACTTT; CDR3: CASSPDRVNSPLHF
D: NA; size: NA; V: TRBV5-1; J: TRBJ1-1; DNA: TGCGCCAGCACCCCCACTATTACAGGGAACACTGAAGCTTTCTTT; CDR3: CASTPTITGNTEAFF
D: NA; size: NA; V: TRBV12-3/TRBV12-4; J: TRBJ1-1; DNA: TGTGCCAGCAGACCCCAAGGGGAATCTGGAGCTTTCTTT; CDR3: CASRPQGESGAFF
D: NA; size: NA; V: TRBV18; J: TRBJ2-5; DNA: TGTGCCAGCTCACCACAACAGGCCCAAGAGACCCAGTACTTC; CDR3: CASSPQQAQETQYF
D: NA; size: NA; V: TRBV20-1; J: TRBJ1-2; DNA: TGCAGTGCTAGTTCCCAGGGTTCTCTCTATGGCTACACCTTC; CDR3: CSASSQGSLYGYTF